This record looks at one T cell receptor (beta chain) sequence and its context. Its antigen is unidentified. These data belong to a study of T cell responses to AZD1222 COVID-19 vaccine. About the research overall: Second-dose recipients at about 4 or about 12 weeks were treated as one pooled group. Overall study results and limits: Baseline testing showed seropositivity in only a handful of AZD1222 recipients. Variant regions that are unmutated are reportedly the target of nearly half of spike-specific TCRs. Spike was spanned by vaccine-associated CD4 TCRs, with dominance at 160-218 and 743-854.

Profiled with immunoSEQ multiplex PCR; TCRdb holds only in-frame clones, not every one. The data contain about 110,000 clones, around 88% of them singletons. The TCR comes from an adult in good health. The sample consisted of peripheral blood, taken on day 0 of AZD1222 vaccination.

CDR3 DNA sequence: TGTGCCAGCAGCTCCGGACACACCATATATTTT. This sequence encodes CASSSGHTIYF. The V and J genes are TRBV7-2 and TRBJ1-3; the D is unclear. Germline lookup yields CDR1 SGHTA and CDR2 FQGNSA. V lost 4 bases and J lost 8, with 6 bases in between. This CDR3 contains 11 residues.